The T cell receptor beta chain under discussion was sequenced for a study of a mutant IDH1 vaccine in newly diagnosed glioma. Specified time point: week 47, end of study. Every vaccination contained 300 ug of the mutant IDH1 20-mer peptide and was paired with topical imiquimod. In regard to this clone: Its specificity is unknown.

CDR1 is SQVTM, CDR2 ANQGSEA, per germline. The CDR3 is 16 amino acids. J lost 1 base, V lost 6 bases, and 12 bases had no gene match. Measured with immunoSEQ multiplex PCR; TCRdb has only the in-frame clones, and not every one. This table holds roughly 86,000 clones, roughly 86% found once. The sample was PBMCs, taken from a glioma patient whose treatment included an IDH1 peptide vaccine. The sequence derives from a woman between 50 and 59 years old with glioma. This rearrangement joins TRBV29-1 to TRBJ1-5; 7 nucleotides line up with TRBD1. The CDR3 here is CSVVTNTGVSNQPQHF. CDR3 DNA sequence: TGCAGCGTCGTCACTAACACAGGGGTGAGCAATCAGCCCCAGCATTTT.